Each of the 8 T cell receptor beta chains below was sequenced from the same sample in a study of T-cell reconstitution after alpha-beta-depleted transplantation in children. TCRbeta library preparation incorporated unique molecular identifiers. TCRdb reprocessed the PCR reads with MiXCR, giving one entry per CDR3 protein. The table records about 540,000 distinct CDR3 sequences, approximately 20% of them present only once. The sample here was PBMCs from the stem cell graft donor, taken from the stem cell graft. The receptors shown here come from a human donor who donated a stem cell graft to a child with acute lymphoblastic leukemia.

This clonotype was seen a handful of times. The CDR3 protein is CASSQDTVVAGRSEQFF. CDR3 bases: TGTGCCAGCAGCCAAGATACGGTGGTAGCGGGACGCAGTGAGCAGTTCTTC. The rearrangement links TRBV4-2 to TRBJ2-1; 8 nucleotides agree with TRBD2. The CDR3 is 17 amino acids. The germline CDR1 and CDR2 sequences are LGHNA and YNFKEQ. V lost 0 bases and J lost 9; bases outside the gene matches: 13.

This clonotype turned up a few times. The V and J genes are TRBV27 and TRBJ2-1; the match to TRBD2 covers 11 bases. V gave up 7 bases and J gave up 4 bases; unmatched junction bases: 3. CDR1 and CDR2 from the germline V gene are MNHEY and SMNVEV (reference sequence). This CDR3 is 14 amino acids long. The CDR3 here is CASTRTSGYNEQFF. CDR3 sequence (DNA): TGTGCCAGCACCCGGACTAGCGGGTACAATGAGCAGTTCTTC.

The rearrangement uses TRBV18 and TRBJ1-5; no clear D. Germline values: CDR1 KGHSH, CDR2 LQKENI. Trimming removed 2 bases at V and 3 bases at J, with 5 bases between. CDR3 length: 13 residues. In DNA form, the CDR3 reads TGTGCCAGCTCACCAAGTTACAATCAGCCCCAGCATTTT. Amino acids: CASSPSYNQPQHF.

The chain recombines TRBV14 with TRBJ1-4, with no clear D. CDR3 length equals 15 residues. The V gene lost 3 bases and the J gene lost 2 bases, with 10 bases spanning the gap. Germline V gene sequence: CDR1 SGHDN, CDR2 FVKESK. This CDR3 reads CASSQGGRTNEKLFF. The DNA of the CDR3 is TGTGCCAGCAGCCAGGGCGGGAGGACTAATGAAAAACTGTTTTTT.

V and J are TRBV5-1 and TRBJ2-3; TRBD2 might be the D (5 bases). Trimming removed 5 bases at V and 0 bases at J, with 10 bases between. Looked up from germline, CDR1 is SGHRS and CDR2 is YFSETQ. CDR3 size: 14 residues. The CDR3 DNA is TGCGCCAGCAGTTCCGGGGAGAGCACAGATACGCAGTATTTT. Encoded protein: CASSSGESTDTQYF. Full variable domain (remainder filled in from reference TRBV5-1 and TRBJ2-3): KAGVTQTPRYLIKTRGQQVTLSCSPISGHRSVSWYQQTPGQGLQFLFEYFSETQRNKGNFPGRFSGRQFSNSRSEMNVSTLELGDSALYLCASSSGESTDTQYFGPGTRLTVL.

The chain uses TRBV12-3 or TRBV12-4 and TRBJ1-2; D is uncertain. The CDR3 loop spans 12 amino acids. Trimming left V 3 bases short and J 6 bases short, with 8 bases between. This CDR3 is CASSFLGDGYTF. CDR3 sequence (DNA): TGTGCCAGCAGTTTTCTCGGGGATGGCTACACCTTC.

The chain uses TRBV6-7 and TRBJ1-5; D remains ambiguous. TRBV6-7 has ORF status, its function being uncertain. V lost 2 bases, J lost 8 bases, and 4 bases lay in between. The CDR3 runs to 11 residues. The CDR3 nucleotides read TGTGCCAGCAGTTACCCAAAGCCCCAGCATTTT. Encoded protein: CASSYPKPQHF.

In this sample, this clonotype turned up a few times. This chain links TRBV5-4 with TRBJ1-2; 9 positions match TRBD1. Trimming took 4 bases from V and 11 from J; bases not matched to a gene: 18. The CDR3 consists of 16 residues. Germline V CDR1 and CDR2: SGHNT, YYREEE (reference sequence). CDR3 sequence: CASSGTGDREDLWYTF. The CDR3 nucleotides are TGTGCCAGCAGCGGTACCGGGGACAGGGAAGATCTGTGGTACACCTTC.